The 22 T cell receptor beta chains listed next were all sequenced from one sample in a study of cytomegalovirus exposure and HLA in healthy donors. The PCR employed 60 Vbeta primers together with 13 Jbeta primers. Only in-frame clones appear in the TCRdb table, and some are missing; sequencing was by immunoSEQ multiplex PCR. The sample lists about 130,000 clones; 82% were seen once. Sequences were obtained from PBMCs. These receptors all come from a boy aged 5-17 years in good health and CMV-seronegative.

This clone was seen only a few times. The V and J genes are TRBV2 and TRBJ2-2, with unresolved D. V dropped 7 bases and J dropped 2 bases, with 14 bases sitting between them. Germline V gives CDR1 SNHLY, CDR2 FYNNEI. The CDR3 contains 15 residues. The chain's CDR3 is CASKDSGSNTGELFF. CDR3 nucleotides: TGTGCCAGCAAAGACTCCGGCAGTAACACCGGGGAGCTGTTTTTT. The full variable domain, in which reference TRBV2 and TRBJ2-2 provide the parts outside the CDR3, is EPEVTQTPSHQVTQMGQEVILRCVPISNHLYFYWYRQILGQKVEFLVSFYNNEISEKSEIFDDQFSVERPDGSNFTLKIRSTKLEDSAMYFCASKDSGSNTGELFFGEGSRLTVL.

The V and J genes are TRBV6-5 and TRBJ2-7; 12 bases agree with TRBD1. Trimming removed 11 bases from V and 6 bases from J; junction bases left unmatched: 14. The CDR3 has 15 amino acids. Per the germline V gene, CDR1 is MNHEY and CDR2 is SVGAGI. The CDR3 DNA reads TGTGCCGCTCTTGCCGGGACAGGGGGCTGTGGCGAGCAGTACTTC. Protein: CAALAGTGGCGEQYF.

The chain recombines TRBV4-1 with TRBJ2-1, with a possible D match to TRBD1 (5 bases). The germline CDR1 and CDR2 sequences are MGHRA and YSYEKL. The CDR3 consists of 13 residues. Trimming left V 3 bases short and J 3 bases short, with 6 bases between. The CDR3 region has the DNA TGCGCCAGCAGCCAGGACAACTACAATGAGCAGTTCTTC. Amino acid sequence: CASSQDNYNEQFF.

This chain uses TRBV2 with TRBJ2-7, with D maybe TRBD1 (7 bases). The CDR3 length is 13 residues. Germline V lookup: CDR1 SNHLY, CDR2 FYNNEI. V dropped 7 bases and J dropped 2 bases, with 12 bases sitting between them. As DNA, the CDR3 is TGTGCCAGCAACGGGGGACAGCCCTACGAGCAGTACTTC. This sequence encodes CASNGGQPYEQYF.

DNA of the CDR3: TGCGCCAGCAGCTTGGGAGCAGGGGGAAGGCTCCCCTACGAGCAGTACTTC. Amino acids: CASSLGAGGRLPYEQYF. The chain joins TRBV5-1 to TRBJ2-7; 7 nucleotides line up with TRBD1. Germline CDR1 reads SGHRS; CDR2 reads YFSETQ. The CDR3 spans 17 residues. V shed 0 bases and J 2 bases; nucleotides not matched to a gene: 11.

This chain connects TRBV6-5 to TRBJ2-7; D remains ambiguous. CDR3 size: 13 residues. Trimming pared 0 bases from V and 7 bases from J, leaving 10 bases between. Germline V lookup: CDR1 MNHEY, CDR2 SVGAGI. This CDR3 is CASSYSVGAEQYF. CDR3 bases: TGTGCCAGCAGTTACTCTGTTGGAGCGGAGCAGTACTTC.

This clone was observed a handful of times. V and J are TRBV5-1 and TRBJ2-7, with a weak D call TRBD2 (5 bases). Trimming took 5 bases from V and 6 from J, leaving 12 bases between them. Germline loops: CDR1 SGHRS, CDR2 YFSETQ. The CDR3 runs to 12 residues. This CDR3 is CASSQLGSEQYF. In DNA, the CDR3 is TGCGCCAGCAGTCAACTAGGGTCCGAGCAGTACTTC.

CDR3 protein: CASSSGTISSYNEQFF. In nucleotides, the CDR3 is TGTGCCAGCAGCTCAGGGACAATCAGCTCCTACAATGAGCAGTTCTTC. The chain uses TRBV28 and TRBJ2-1, with a possible D match to TRBD1 (6 bases). V was shortened by 6 bases and J by 0 bases, with 15 bases between the two germline ends. CDR3 length: 16 amino acids. CDR1 and CDR2 (germline): MDHEN, SYDVKM.

The V gene is TRBV19, the J gene TRBJ2-1, with D possibly being TRBD2 (6 bases). Trimming took off 2 bases at V and 0 bases at J, with 8 bases between the two ends. Germline CDR1 reads LNHDA; CDR2 reads SQIVND (reference sequence). The length of the CDR3 is 15 residues. CDR3 protein: CASSIFGSSYNEQFF. The DNA of the CDR3 is TGTGCCAGTAGTATATTCGGGAGCTCCTACAATGAGCAGTTCTTC.

The chain uses TRBV6-5 and TRBJ1-3; D call uncertain. This CDR3 has 15 residues. V dropped 5 bases and J dropped 4 bases, with 15 bases sitting between them. Germline CDR1 MNHEY, CDR2 SVGAGI. CDR3 protein: CASSRVLGAGNTIYF. As DNA, the CDR3 is TGTGCCAGCAGTCGGGTATTGGGTGCAGGAAACACCATATATTTT.

The rearrangement links TRBV5-1 to TRBJ2-4; 7 nucleotides match TRBD2. J lost 5 bases, V lost 6 bases, and 11 bases had no gene match. This CDR3 has 15 residues. Germline V gives CDR1 SGHRS, CDR2 YFSETQ. The CDR3 region has the DNA TGCGCCAGCACCGAGACGGGGGGTCTTCAAAACATTCAGTACTTC. The encoded protein is CASTETGGLQNIQYF.

This clone was found a few times. This rearrangement joins TRBV5-6 to TRBJ1-4, with 8 bases that match TRBD1. The V gene end was trimmed by 4 bases and the J gene end by 7 bases; junction bases not matched to a gene: 9. CDR3 length: 15 amino acids. From germline, CDR1 is SGHDT and CDR2 YYEEEE. DNA of the CDR3: TGTGCCAGCAGCGGAGGGGACAGGAGGGGTGAAAAACTGTTTTTT. Protein: CASSGGDRRGEKLFF. Based on the CDR3 plus reference TRBV5-6 and TRBJ1-4, the full variable domain is DAGVTQSPTHLIKTRGQQVTLRCSPKSGHDTVSWYQQALGQGPQFIFQYYEEEERQRGNFPDRFSGHQFPNYSSELNVNALLLGDSALYLCASSGGDRRGEKLFFGSGTQLSVL.

DNA for the CDR3: TGTGCCAGTAGTACGTCCAGGGGCACTGAAGCTTTCTTT. It is translated as CASSTSRGTEAFF. This sequence joins TRBV19 and TRBJ1-1, with a weak D call TRBD1 (6 bases). The CDR3 is made up of 13 amino acids. CDR1 is LNHDA, CDR2 SQIVND, per germline (reference sequence). Trimming took 4 bases from V and 4 from J, leaving 10 bases between them.

This rearrangement joins TRBV4-1 to TRBJ1-2; no firm D call. V lost 4 bases and J lost 3, with 18 bases in between. Germline-derived CDR1 and CDR2 are MGHRA and YSYEKL. The CDR3 is made up of 16 amino acids. The CDR3 DNA reads as TGCGCCAGCAGCCTCCCAACTCGGGAAGTTGACTATGGCTACACCTTC. Its protein product is CASSLPTREVDYGYTF.

The V call is TRBV29-1, the J call TRBJ1-4; possibly TRBD1 for D (5 bases). Germline CDR1 and CDR2: SQVTM and ANQGSEA. Trimming took off 7 bases at V and 1 base at J, with 10 bases between the two ends. The CDR3 length is 13 residues. CDR3 in DNA: TGCAGCGCCGGCGGGGGAACTAATGAAAAACTGTTTTTT. Protein product: CSAGGGTNEKLFF.

The J gene is TRBJ2-5, the V gene TRBV4-1, with D perhaps matching TRBD1 (5 bases). This CDR3 spans 16 amino acids. V dropped 2 bases and J dropped 5 bases, with 18 bases sitting between them. Germline CDR1 and CDR2: MGHRA and YSYEKL. CDR3 sequence reads: CASSQTTLRGPETQYF. The CDR3 region has the DNA TGCGCCAGCAGCCAAACAACCCTTAGGGGTCCGGAGACCCAGTACTTC.

The V call is TRBV5-5, the J call TRBJ1-5; a possible D gene is TRBD1 (6 bases). CDR3 length: 15 amino acids. With 2 bases removed from V and 1 base from J, the gap between germline ends came to 10 bases. Germline V gene sequence: CDR1 SGHKS, CDR2 YYEKEE (reference sequence). The CDR3 DNA reads TGTGCCAGCAGCTTAGGGGGGGGAAGCAATCAGCCCCAGCATTTT. Amino acids: CASSLGGGSNQPQHF.

DNA for the CDR3: TGTGCCAGCCATACTCTTGGACAGCTTTCCTACGAGCAGTACTTC. Protein sequence: CASHTLGQLSYEQYF. The genes are TRBV27 and TRBJ2-7; TRBD1 might be the D (6 bases). In germline, CDR1 is MNHEY, CDR2 SMNVEV (reference sequence). Trimming took 8 bases from V and 1 from J, leaving 18 bases between them. The CDR3 sequence is 15 residues long.

The V and J genes are TRBV6-5 and TRBJ2-1; D unresolved. Per the germline V gene, CDR1 is MNHEY and CDR2 is SVGAGI. The CDR3 spans 14 residues. With 4 bases removed from V and 2 bases from J, the gap between germline ends came to 9 bases. CDR3 region: CASSSLAPYNEQFF. Written as DNA, the CDR3 is TGTGCCAGCAGTTCGTTAGCTCCCTACAATGAGCAGTTCTTC.

This sequence joins TRBV5-1 and TRBJ1-2; D gene ambiguous. The germline V gene has CDR1 SGHRS and CDR2 YFSETQ. This CDR3 is 15 amino acids long. Trimming stripped 3 bases from V and 3 bases from J, with 15 bases between. The CDR3 coding sequence is TGCGCCAGCAGCTCCCTTACTACGGCCGACTATGGCTACACCTTC. Translation gives CASSSLTTADYGYTF. The full variable domain, its missing parts supplied by reference TRBV5-1 and TRBJ1-2, is KAGVTQTPRYLIKTRGQQVTLSCSPISGHRSVSWYQQTPGQGLQFLFEYFSETQRNKGNFPGRFSGRQFSNSRSEMNVSTLELGDSALYLCASSSLTTADYGYTFGSGTRLTVV.

V usage is TRBV25-1 and J usage is TRBJ2-1; no clear D. Germline V gene sequence: CDR1 MGHDK, CDR2 SYGVNS. The CDR3 consists of 11 residues. Deletions cut 3 bases from V and 12 bases from J, with 9 bases between. DNA of the CDR3: TGTGCCAGCAGTGAGTCACGGGTGCAGTTCTTC. Its translation: CASSESRVQFF.

This clone has only a few counts. The rearrangement uses TRBV7-9 and TRBJ2-2; 8 nucleotides line up with TRBD2. The CDR3 contains 16 residues. The V and J ends lost 4 bases and 2 bases, in that order; junction bases with no gene match: 6. CDR1 is SEHNR, CDR2 FQNEAQ, per germline (reference sequence). This CDR3 reads CASSYSSGSNTGELFF. The CDR3 DNA follows: TGTGCCAGCAGCTACTCAAGCGGGAGTAACACCGGGGAGCTGTTTTTT.